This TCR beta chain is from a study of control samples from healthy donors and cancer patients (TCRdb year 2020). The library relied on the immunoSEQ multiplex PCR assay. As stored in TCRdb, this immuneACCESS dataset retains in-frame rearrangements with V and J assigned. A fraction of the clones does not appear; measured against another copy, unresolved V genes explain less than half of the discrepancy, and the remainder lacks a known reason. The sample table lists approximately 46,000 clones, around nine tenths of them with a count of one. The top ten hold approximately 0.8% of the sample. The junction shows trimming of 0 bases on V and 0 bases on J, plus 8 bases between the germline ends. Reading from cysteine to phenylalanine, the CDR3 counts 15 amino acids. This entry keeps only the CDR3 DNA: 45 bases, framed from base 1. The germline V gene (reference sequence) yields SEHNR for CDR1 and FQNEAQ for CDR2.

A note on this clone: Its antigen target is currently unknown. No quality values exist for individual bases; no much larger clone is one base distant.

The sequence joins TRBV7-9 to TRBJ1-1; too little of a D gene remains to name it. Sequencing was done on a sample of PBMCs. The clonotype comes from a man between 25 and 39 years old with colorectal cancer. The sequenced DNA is TGTGCCAGCAGCTTAGCCGGGCCGATGAACACTGAAGCTTTCTTT. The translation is CASSLAGPMNTEAFF.